This TCR beta chain is drawn from a study of cytomegalovirus exposure and HLA in healthy donors. Researchers ran the PCR with 60 Vbeta and 13 Jbeta primers. The repertoire was sequenced with immunoSEQ multiplex PCR; TCRdb's copy has only in-frame clones and lacks some. The data contain approximately 110,000 clones, about four fifths of them singletons. Germline V gives CDR1 SGHRS, CDR2 YFSETQ. This CDR3 spans 16 amino acids. Trimming pared 0 bases from V and 7 bases from J, leaving 16 bases between. Material: PBMCs. The gene calls are TRBV5-1 and TRBJ1-4; unclear D gene. The receptor's source is a woman aged 55 to 70 in good health and CMV-seropositive. Here the CDR3 DNA reads TGCGCCAGCAGCTTGGCCATGCGGCGGGAGGCTGAAAAACTGTTTTTT. This sequence encodes CASSLAMRREAEKLFF. Complete variable domain (other parts from reference TRBV5-1 and TRBJ1-4): KAGVTQTPRYLIKTRGQQVTLSCSPISGHRSVSWYQQTPGQGLQFLFEYFSETQRNKGNFPGRFSGRQFSNSRSEMNVSTLELGDSALYLCASSLAMRREAEKLFFGSGTQLSVL.